Described below is a single T cell receptor beta chain sequence and its context. Its antigen is not known. After removal of 4 bases from V and 5 bases from J, the junction contained 18 bases not matched to a gene. The CDR3 runs 20 residues. The germline gives CDR1 SGDLS, CDR2 YYNGEE. TCRdb's copy holds only in-frame clones and misses some; the assay was immunoSEQ multiplex PCR. The sample yields around 140,000 clones, just over 90% seen once. The data were obtained in a study of T cell responses to AZD1222 COVID-19 vaccine. The study's findings and limits: White British donors predominated, females outnumbered males, and clonal diversity was possibly underestimated.

The specimen was peripheral blood, collected 28 days after the second AZD1222 dose. The receptor was isolated from an adult who received the AZD1222 COVID-19 vaccine. The chain uses TRBV9 and TRBJ2-3; the match to TRBD2 covers 14 bases. The CDR3 DNA sequence: TGTGCCAGCAGCCTAAACCATCGACTAGCGGGAGGGCCGGCCCAAGATACGCAGTATTTT. This encodes CASSLNHRLAGGPAQDTQYF. Full variable domain (missing parts from reference TRBV9 and TRBJ2-3): DSGVTQTPKHLITATGQRVTLRCSPRSGDLSVYWYQQSLDQGLQFLIQYYNGEERAKGNILERFSAQQFPDLHSELNLSSLELGDSALYFCASSLNHRLAGGPAQDTQYFGPGTRLTVL.